This TCR beta chain was captured in a study of blood T cell repertoires in COVID-19. The trim removed 6 bases at V and 0 bases at J, leaving 5 bases unmatched. The V gene's germline CDR1 is SGHDT and CDR2 YYEEEE. The CDR3 is 14 residues long. This clone was detected only once. Measured with immunoSEQ multiplex PCR; TCRdb has only the in-frame clones, and not every one. The sample yields about 130,000 clones, approximately 86% seen once. The genes are TRBV5-6 and TRBJ2-5, with TRBD2 identical over 7 bases. The clonotype was recovered from a woman aged 45 to 65 who had recovered from COVID-19. Sequenced material: PBMCs or T cells enriched from blood (not recorded which). CDR3 sequence (DNA): TGTGCCAGCAACCTGGGGGGGTACCAAGAGACCCAGTACTTC. Translation: CASNLGGYQETQYF. The full variable domain, completed using reference TRBV5-6 and TRBJ2-5, is DAGVTQSPTHLIKTRGQQVTLRCSPKSGHDTVSWYQQALGQGPQFIFQYYEEEERQRGNFPDRFSGHQFPNYSSELNVNALLLGDSALYLCASNLGGYQETQYFGPGTRLLVL.